Sequencing of this T cell receptor (beta chain) was carried out in a study of cytomegalovirus exposure and HLA in healthy donors. Study-wide points: Most subjects' HLA-A and HLA-B alleles were reportedly predicted from TCR beta sequences.

The PCR used 60 Vbeta and 13 Jbeta primers. Profiled with immunoSEQ multiplex PCR; TCRdb holds only in-frame clones, not every one. The sample carries tens of thousands of clones, 45% to 55% recorded once. Worth noting for this clone: Its antigen is unidentified.

This CDR3 contains 16 residues. CDR1 and CDR2 (germline): MGHRA, YSYEKL. Trimming removed 0 bases from V and 1 base from J; junction bases left unmatched: 4. Sequencing was performed on PBMCs. The clonotype was recovered from a woman in her forties in good health and CMV-seropositive. V and J are TRBV4-1 and TRBJ2-7, with 9 bases fitting TRBD1. CDR3 region: CASSQERTGASYEQYF. CDR3 bases: TGCGCCAGCAGCCAAGAACGGACAGGGGCGTCCTACGAGCAGTACTTC.